The 5 T cell receptor beta chains below come from one sample, sequenced in a study of T cells expressing NK-cell markers. Reprocessing the 5' RACE reads, TCRdb reports a single entry for every CDR3 protein and omits DNA. This repertoire includes some 450,000 distinct CDR3 sequences. The specimen was blood T cells: a sorted CD56 or NKG2C T cell subset, CD4+ or CD8+ T cells, or bulk PBMC T cells (not recorded which). These TCRs come from a woman aged 18 to 75 in good health.

This chain connects TRBV20-1 to TRBJ1-5. The CDR3 has 16 residues. CDR1 is DFQATT and CDR2 is SNEGSKA in the germline V gene (reference sequence). The CDR3 spells CSARVGPRGEWQPQHF.

CDR3 in amino acids: CASSKTGTSGSPYNEQFF. The genes are TRBV4-1 and TRBJ2-1; checking the TCRdb D call of TRBD2 is not possible without DNA. The germline CDR1 and CDR2 sequences are MGHRA and YSYEKL. This CDR3 comprises 18 residues.

The chain links TRBV5-5 to TRBJ1-2; TCRdb selects TRBD1, and the lack of DNA leaves this call unchecked. CDR3 length: 13 residues. Germline V CDR1 and CDR2: SGHKS, YYEKEE (reference sequence). The CDR3 loop is CASSRDSNYGYTF.

The rearrangement uses TRBV14 and TRBJ2-7; TCRdb's assignment of TRBD2 cannot be checked, as there is no DNA. The CDR3 loop spans 12 amino acids. Germline values: CDR1 SGHDN, CDR2 FVKESK. This CDR3 reads CASSHLGIEPYF.

The chain links TRBV5-1 to TRBJ1-1. The length of the CDR3 is 12 residues. Germline CDR1 reads SGHRS; CDR2 reads YFSETQ. Here the CDR3 reads CATREGNTEAFF. The complete variable domain, with remaining parts taken from reference TRBV5-1 and TRBJ1-1, reads KAGVTQTPRYLIKTRGQQVTLSCSPISGHRSVSWYQQTPGQGLQFLFEYFSETQRNKGNFPGRFSGRQFSNSRSEMNVSTLELGDSALYLCATREGNTEAFFGQGTRLTVV.